A single sample gave rise to the 5 T cell receptor beta chains below, sequenced in a study of siplizumab effects on memory and regulatory T cells. Clones were sequenced by immunoSEQ multiplex PCR, and TCRdb holds only the in-frame ones, with some missing. The sample lists approximately 60,000 clones; 65% to 80% were seen once. The source material was memory CD4+ T cells sorted from blood. The receptors shown here come from a human donor in good health.

CDR3 nucleotides: TGTGCCAGCAGCTTAAACTATAATTCACCCCTCCACTTT. Residues: CASSLNYNSPLHF. The V and J genes are TRBV11-3 and TRBJ1-6; unclear D gene. The CDR3 covers 13 residues. Germline V CDR1 and CDR2: SGHNT, YENEEA. V lost 2 bases and J lost 3, with 2 bases in between.

The V gene is TRBV14, the J gene TRBJ2-6; D is perhaps TRBD1 (5 bases). The CDR3 has 15 residues. Germline loops: CDR1 SGHDN, CDR2 FVKESK. The germline V and J ends were trimmed by 6 bases and 2 bases, with 11 bases remaining between them. The CDR3 reads CASSLQATGANVLTF. The CDR3 DNA reads as TGTGCCAGCAGTCTACAGGCCACTGGGGCCAACGTCCTGACTTTC.

The J gene is TRBJ2-7, the V gene TRBV6-5, with 7 bases identical to TRBD1. J lost 2 bases, V lost 5 bases, and 3 bases had no gene match. This CDR3 comprises 13 residues. Germline CDR1 and CDR2: MNHEY and SVGAGI. The CDR3 DNA follows: TGTGCCAGCAGTGAGGGACAGCCCTACGAGCAGTACTTC. Its protein product is CASSEGQPYEQYF.

The V call is TRBV11-2, the J call TRBJ2-5; perhaps TRBD1 as D (6 bases). The length of the CDR3 is 12 residues. V lost 1 base and J lost 9, with 9 bases in between. Germline V gene data show CDR1 as SGHAT and CDR2 as FQNNGV. CDR3: CASSLAPGAQYF. CDR3 DNA: TGTGCCAGCAGCTTAGCACCAGGGGCCCAGTACTTC.

The chain is built from TRBV7-2 and TRBJ2-3; perhaps TRBD1 as D (6 bases). Germline CDR1 is SGHTA and CDR2 is FQGNSA. The CDR3 is made up of 13 amino acids. Trimming took off 6 bases at V and 6 bases at J, with 13 bases between the two ends. CDR3 sequence (DNA): TGTGCCAGCAGACAGGGCACGCCTGATACGCAGTATTTT. It codes for CASRQGTPDTQYF.